These T cell receptor beta chains were read from a single sample in a study of PD-L1 blockade in urothelial cancer. The table came from immunoSEQ multiplex PCR; TCRdb's copy has only in-frame clones and leaves some out. The sample yields 75,000 to 95,000 clones, 80% to 95% seen once. Here the sequenced sample was PBMCs, taken around atezolizumab (anti-PD-L1) treatment. All receptors come from a woman of 80 years or more with urothelial cancer. Each CDR3 is given with its conserved first and last residue. D genes are given only for firm matches. A row's size may be missing; if present it is once, few, many or a size class.

v_gene	j_gene	abundance	d_gene	CDR3nt	CDR3aa
TRBV5-1	TRBJ2-5	few	TRBD2	TGCGCCAGCAGCCAGACCTCCACTAGCGGGAGTGGAGAGACCCAGTACTTC	CASSQTSTSGSGETQYF
TRBV29-1	TRBJ1-4	.	.	TGCAGCGTTGGGCAGGGAGGGGAAAAACTGTTTTTT	CSVGQGGEKLFF
TRBV2	TRBJ2-4	.	TRBD1	TGTGCCAGCAGTGTACAGGGGGACAAAAACATTCAGTACTTC	CASSVQGDKNIQYF
TRBV6-1	TRBJ1-2	.	.	TGTGCCAGCAGTGTGACAGTTAACTATGGCTACACCTTC	CASSVTVNYGYTF
TRBV4-1	TRBJ2-5	.	TRBD2	TGCGCCAGCAGCCAAGCTAGCGGGCTACAAGAGACCCAGTACTTC	CASSQASGLQETQYF
TRBV19	TRBJ1-5	.	.	TGTGCCACCACAGGGTTTGGGCAGCCCCAGCATTTT	CATTGFGQPQHF
TRBV19	TRBJ2-7	.	.	TGTGCCAGTAGTATCGAACATGGAGCCGAGCAGTACTTC	CASSIEHGAEQYF
TRBV5-1	TRBJ2-1	.	.	TGCGCCAGCAGCTTCTTGAGCGGCGGGGCCTACAATGAGCAGTTCTTC	CASSFLSGGAYNEQFF
TRBV6-5	TRBJ2-1	.	.	TGTGCCAGCAGTTACCCGGGAGTTAAGCAGTTCTTC	CASSYPGVKQFF
TRBV2	TRBJ2-7	.	TRBD2	TGTGCCAGCAAACTAGCGGGTCACGAGCAGTACTTC	CASKLAGHEQYF
TRBV4-1	TRBJ1-1	.	.	TGCGCCAGCAGCGTTCTGGGAGGAAACACTGAAGCTTTCTTT	CASSVLGGNTEAFF
TRBV28	TRBJ2-7	.	.	TGTGCCAGCAGTCCACGAGGCGAGCAGTACTTC	CASSPRGEQYF
TRBV5-1	TRBJ2-4	once	TRBD2	TGCGCCAGCAGCTTGGAACTAGCGGGGGGGGCTACCAAAAACATTCAGTACTTC	CASSLELAGGATKNIQYF
TRBV19	TRBJ1-5	.	.	TGTGCCAGTAGTATCCCAGGGCCATTAAATCAGCCCCAGCATTTT	CASSIPGPLNQPQHF
TRBV6-5	TRBJ2-5	.	TRBD1	TGTGCCAGCAGTTTTGGACAGGGGGCCGTAGAGACCCAGTACTTC	CASSFGQGAVETQYF
TRBV19	TRBJ2-7	.	TRBD2	TGTGCCAGTAGTGGGGTAGCGGGAAGCGCCGAGCAGTACTTC	CASSGVAGSAEQYF
TRBV14	TRBJ2-6	.	.	TGTGCCAGCAGCCAGGAACAGCGGCGGGCTGGGGCCAACGTCCTGACTTTC	CASSQEQRRAGANVLTF
TRBV5-1	TRBJ2-1	.	TRBD2	TGCGCCAGCAGCCTAAGCCTAGCGGGAGCCGAGGCCTACAATGAGCAGTTCTTC	CASSLSLAGAEAYNEQFF
TRBV10-1	TRBJ2-7	.	.	TGCGCCAGCACCTCTCTACGCGCCCTCTACGAGCAGTACTTC	CASTSLRALYEQYF
TRBV19	TRBJ1-5	.	.	TGTGCCAGTAGTCCCTTGTTAATTAGCAATCAGCCCCAGCATTTT	CASSPLLISNQPQHF
TRBV4-2	TRBJ2-3	once	TRBD1	TGTGCCAGCAGCCAGGCAGGGGGCGGATGGGACCAGGGGACAGATACGCAGTATTTT	CASSQAGGGWDQGTDTQYF
TRBV28	TRBJ2-1	.	TRBD2	TGTGCCAGCAGACCAAGCGGGAGCCCCTACAATGAGCAGTTCTTC	CASRPSGSPYNEQFF
TRBV10-2	TRBJ2-1	.	TRBD2	TGCGCCAGCAGGAATCGGGGGGGGATCTACAATGAGCAGTTCTTC	CASRNRGGIYNEQFF
TRBV29-1	TRBJ2-3	.	.	TGCAGCGTTGGGAAGGCAGGGGTGAGCACAGATACGCAGTATTTT	CSVGKAGVSTDTQYF
TRBV7-8	TRBJ1-3	few	TRBD1	TGTGCCAGCAGCTTAGGTGGACAGGGGAACTCTGGAAACACCATATATTTT	CASSLGGQGNSGNTIYF
TRBV7-2	TRBJ2-1	few	.	TGTGCCAGCAGCCAGCACCTCCAGGGATCCTACAATGAGCAGTTCTTC	CASSQHLQGSYNEQFF
TRBV5-1	TRBJ1-4	.	.	TGCGCCAGCAGCTCAGGACTTAATGAAAAACTGTTTTTT	CASSSGLNEKLFF